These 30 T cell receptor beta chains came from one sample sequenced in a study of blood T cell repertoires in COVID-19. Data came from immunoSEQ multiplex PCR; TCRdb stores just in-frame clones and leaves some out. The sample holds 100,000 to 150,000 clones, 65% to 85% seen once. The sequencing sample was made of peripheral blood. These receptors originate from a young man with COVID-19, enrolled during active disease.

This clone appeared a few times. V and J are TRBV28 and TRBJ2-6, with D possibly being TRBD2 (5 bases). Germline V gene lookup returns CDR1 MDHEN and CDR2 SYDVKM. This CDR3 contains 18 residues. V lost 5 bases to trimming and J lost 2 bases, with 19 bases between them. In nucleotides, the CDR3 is TGTGCCAGCAGTCCCGCCCGGGGAAAAACTACTGGGGCCAACGTCCTGACTTTC. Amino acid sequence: CASSPARGKTTGANVLTF.

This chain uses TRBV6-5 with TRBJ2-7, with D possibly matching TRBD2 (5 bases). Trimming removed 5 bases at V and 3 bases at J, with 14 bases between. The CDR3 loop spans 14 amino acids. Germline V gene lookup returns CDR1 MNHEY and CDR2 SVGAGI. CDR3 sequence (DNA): TGTGCCAGCAGTCAGCTAGGACTCCACTACGAGCAGTACTTC. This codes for CASSQLGLHYEQYF.

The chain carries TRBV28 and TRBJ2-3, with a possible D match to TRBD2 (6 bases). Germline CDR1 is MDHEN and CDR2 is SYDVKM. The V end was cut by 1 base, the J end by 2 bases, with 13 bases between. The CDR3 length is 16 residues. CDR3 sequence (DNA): TGTGCCAGCAGTTTATATGGCGGGGCGTACACAGATACGCAGTATTTT. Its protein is CASSLYGGAYTDTQYF.

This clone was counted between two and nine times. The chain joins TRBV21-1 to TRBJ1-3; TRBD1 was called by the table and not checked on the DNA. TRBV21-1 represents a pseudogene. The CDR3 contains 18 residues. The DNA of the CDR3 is TGTGCCAGCAGCAAAGTCGGAGGCCCTACAGGGTACGGAAACACCATATATTTT. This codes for CASSKVGGPTGYGNTIYF.

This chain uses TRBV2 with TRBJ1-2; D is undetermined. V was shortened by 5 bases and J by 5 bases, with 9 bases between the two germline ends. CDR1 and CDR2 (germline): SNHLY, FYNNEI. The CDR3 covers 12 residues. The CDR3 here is CASSRELYGYTF. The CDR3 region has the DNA TGTGCCAGCAGTAGAGAGCTATATGGCTACACCTTC.

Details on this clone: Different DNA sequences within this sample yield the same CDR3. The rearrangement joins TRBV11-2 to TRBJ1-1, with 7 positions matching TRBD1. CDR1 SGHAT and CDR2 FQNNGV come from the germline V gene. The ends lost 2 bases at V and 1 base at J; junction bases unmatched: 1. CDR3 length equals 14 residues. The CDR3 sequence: CASSLQGGNTEAFF. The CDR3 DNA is TGTGCCAGCAGCTTACAGGGGGGGAACACTGAAGCTTTCTTT. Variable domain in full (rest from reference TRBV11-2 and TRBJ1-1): EAGVAQSPRYKIIEKRQSVAFWCNPISGHATLYWYQQILGQGPKLLIQFQNNGVVDDSQLPKDRFSAERLKGVDSTLKIQPAKLEDSAVYLCASSLQGGNTEAFFGQGTRLTVV.

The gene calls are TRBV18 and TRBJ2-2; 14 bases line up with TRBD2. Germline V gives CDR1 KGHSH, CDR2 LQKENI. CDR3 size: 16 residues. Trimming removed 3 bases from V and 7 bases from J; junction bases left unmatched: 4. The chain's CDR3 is CASSPGLAGDGGELFF. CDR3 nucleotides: TGTGCCAGCTCACCGGGACTAGCGGGAGATGGCGGGGAGCTGTTTTTT.

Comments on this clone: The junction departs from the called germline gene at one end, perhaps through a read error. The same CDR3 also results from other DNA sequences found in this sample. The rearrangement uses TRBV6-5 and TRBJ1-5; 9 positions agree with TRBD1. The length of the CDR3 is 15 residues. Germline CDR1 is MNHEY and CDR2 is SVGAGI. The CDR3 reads CASSSLTGGNQPQHF. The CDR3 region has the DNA TGTGCCAGCAGTTCTCTTACAGGGGGCAACCAGCCCCAGCATTTT.

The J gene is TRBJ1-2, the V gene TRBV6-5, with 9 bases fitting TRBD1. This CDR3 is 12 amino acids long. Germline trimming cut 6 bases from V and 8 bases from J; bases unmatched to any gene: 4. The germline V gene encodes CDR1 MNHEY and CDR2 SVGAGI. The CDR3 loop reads CASRPTGGGYTF. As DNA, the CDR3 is TGTGCCAGCAGGCCCACAGGGGGCGGCTACACCTTC.

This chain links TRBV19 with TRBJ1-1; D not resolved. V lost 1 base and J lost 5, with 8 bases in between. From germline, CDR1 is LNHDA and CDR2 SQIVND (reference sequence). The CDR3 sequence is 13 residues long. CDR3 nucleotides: TGTGCCAGTAGTATAGGCCCGCGGACTGAAGCTTTCTTT. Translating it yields CASSIGPRTEAFF.

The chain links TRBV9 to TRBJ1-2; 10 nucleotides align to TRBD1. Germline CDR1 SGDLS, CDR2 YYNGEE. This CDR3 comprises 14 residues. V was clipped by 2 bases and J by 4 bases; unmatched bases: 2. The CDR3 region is CASSVRDRGYGYTF. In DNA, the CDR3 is TGTGCCAGCAGCGTCCGGGACAGGGGCTATGGCTACACCTTC.

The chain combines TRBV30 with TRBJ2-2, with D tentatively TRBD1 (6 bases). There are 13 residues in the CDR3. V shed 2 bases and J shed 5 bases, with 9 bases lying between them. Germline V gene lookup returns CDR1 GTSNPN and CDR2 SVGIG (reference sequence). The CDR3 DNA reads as TGTGCCTGGAGTAAACAGGGAACCGGGGAGCTGTTTTTT. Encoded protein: CAWSKQGTGELFF.

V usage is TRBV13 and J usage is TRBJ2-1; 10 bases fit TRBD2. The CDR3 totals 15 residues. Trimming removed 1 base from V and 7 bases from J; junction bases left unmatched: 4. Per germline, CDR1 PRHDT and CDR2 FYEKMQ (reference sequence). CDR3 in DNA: TGTGCCAGCAGCTTAGCTAGCGGGAGTAAGAATGAGCAGTTCTTC. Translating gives CASSLASGSKNEQFF.

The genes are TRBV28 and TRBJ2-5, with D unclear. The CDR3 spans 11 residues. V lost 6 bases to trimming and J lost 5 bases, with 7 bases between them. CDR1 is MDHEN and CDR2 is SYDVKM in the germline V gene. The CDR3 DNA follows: TGTGCCAGCAGCCGCCGGGAGACCCAGTACTTC. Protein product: CASSRRETQYF.

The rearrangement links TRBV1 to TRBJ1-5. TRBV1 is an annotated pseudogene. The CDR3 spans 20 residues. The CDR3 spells CTSSQDWVTNLHYSNQPQHF. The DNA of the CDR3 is TGCACCAGCAGCCAAGATTGGGTCACGAACTTACACTATAGCAATCAGCCCCAGCATTTT.

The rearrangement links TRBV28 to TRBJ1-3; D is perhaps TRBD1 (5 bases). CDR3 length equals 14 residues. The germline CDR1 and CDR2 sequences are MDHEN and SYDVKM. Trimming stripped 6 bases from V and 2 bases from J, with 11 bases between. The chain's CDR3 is CASRFWGAGNTIYF. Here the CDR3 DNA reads TGTGCCAGCAGGTTCTGGGGGGCTGGAAACACCATATATTTT.

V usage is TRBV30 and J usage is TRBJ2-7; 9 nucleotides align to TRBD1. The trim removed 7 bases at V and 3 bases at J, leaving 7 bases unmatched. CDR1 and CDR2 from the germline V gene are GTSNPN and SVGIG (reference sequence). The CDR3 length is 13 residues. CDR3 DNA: TGTGCCTTCTCACAGGGGGCGGGCTACGAGCAGTACTTC. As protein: CAFSQGAGYEQYF. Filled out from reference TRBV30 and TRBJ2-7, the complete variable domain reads SQTIHQWPATLVQPVGSPLSLECTVEGTSNPNLYWYRQAAGRGLQLLFYSVGIGQISSEVPQNLSASRPQDRQFILSSKKLLLSDSGFYLCAFSQGAGYEQYFGPGTRLTVT.

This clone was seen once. In DNA, the CDR3 is TGTGCCAGCAGCTTGGCTAGCAATCAGCCCCAGCATTTT. Its translation: CASSLASNQPQHF. The chain links TRBV11-3 to TRBJ1-5, with D uncertain. Between the trimmed V and J ends, which lost 3 bases and 0 bases, there was a span of 3 bases. Germline CDR1 is SGHNT and CDR2 is YENEEA. The CDR3 is made up of 13 amino acids. Supplemented by reference TRBV11-3 and TRBJ1-5, the full variable domain reads EAGVVQSPRYKIIEKKQPVAFWCNPISGHNTLYWYLQNLGQGPELLIRYENEEAVDDSQLPKDRFSAERLKGVDSTLKIQPAELGDSAVYLCASSLASNQPQHFGDGTRLSIL.

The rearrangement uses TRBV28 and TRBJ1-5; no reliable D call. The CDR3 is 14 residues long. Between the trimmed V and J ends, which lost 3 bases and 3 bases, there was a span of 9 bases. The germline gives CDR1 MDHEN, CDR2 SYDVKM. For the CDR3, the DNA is TGTGCCAGCAGTTTGTCACAGTACAATCAGCCCCAGCATTTT. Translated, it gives CASSLSQYNQPQHF.

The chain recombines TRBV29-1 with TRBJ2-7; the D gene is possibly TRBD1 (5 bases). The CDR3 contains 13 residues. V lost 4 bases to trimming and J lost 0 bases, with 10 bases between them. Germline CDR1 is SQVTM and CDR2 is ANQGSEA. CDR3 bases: TGCAGCGTTGTAATACAGGCCTCCTACGAGCAGTACTTC. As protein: CSVVIQASYEQYF.

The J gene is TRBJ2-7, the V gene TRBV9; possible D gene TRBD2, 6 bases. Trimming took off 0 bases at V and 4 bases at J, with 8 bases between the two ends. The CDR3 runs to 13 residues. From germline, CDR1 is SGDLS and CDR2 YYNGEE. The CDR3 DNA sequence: TGTGCCAGCAGCGTAGATGGACTATACGAGCAGTACTTC. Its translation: CASSVDGLYEQYF.

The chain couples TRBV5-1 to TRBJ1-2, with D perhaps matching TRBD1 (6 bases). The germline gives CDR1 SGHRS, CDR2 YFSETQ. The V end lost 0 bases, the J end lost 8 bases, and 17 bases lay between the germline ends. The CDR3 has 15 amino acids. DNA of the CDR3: TGCGCCAGCAGCTTGGCCGGAAGACAGGATGGCGGCTACACCTTC. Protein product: CASSLAGRQDGGYTF.

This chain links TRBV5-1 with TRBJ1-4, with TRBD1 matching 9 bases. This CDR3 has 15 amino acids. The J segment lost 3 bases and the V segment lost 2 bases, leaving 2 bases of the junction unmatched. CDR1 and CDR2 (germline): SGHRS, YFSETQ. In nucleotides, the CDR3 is TGCGCCAGCAGCTTACAGGGGGCATCTAATGAAAAACTGTTTTTT. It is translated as CASSLQGASNEKLFF.

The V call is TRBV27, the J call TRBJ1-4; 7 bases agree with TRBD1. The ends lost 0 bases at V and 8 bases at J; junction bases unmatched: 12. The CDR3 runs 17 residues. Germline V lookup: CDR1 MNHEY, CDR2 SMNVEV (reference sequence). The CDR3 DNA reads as TGTGCCAGCAGTTTATCGATAAGGGGGGCAGGGGGAGAAAAACTGTTTTTT. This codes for CASSLSIRGAGGEKLFF.

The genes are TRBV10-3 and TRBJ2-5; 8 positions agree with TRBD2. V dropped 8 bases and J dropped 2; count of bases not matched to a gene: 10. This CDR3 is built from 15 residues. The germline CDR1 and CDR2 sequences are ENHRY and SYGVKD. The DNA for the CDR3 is TGTGCCATCCGTCGGAGTAGCGGGGAACAAGAGACCCAGTACTTC. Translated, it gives CAIRRSSGEQETQYF.

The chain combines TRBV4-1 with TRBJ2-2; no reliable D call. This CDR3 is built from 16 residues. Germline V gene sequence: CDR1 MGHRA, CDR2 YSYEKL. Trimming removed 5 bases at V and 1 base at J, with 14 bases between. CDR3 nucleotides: TGCGCCAGCAGCTTGCGAGCAGGCCTGAACACCGGGGAGCTGTTTTTT. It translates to CASSLRAGLNTGELFF.

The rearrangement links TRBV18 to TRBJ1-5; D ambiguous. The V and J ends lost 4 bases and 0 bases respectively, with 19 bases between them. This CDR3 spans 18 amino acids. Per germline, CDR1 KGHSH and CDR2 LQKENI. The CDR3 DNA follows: TGTGCCAGCTCACTTACCTCGTGGGCGGGCGATAGCAATCAGCCCCAGCATTTT. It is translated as CASSLTSWAGDSNQPQHF.

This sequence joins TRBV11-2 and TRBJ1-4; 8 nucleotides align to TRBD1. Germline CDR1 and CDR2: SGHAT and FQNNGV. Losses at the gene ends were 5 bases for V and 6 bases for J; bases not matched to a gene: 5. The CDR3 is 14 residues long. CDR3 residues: CASSRTGNDEKLFF. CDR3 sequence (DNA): TGTGCCAGCAGCCGGACAGGGAACGATGAAAAACTGTTTTTT.

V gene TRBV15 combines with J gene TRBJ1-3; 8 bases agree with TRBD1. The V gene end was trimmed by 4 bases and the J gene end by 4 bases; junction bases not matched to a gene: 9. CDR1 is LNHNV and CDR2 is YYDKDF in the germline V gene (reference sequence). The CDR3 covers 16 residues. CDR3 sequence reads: CATSNHGTGTGNTIYF. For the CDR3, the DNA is TGTGCCACCAGCAACCACGGGACAGGCACAGGAAACACCATATATTTT.

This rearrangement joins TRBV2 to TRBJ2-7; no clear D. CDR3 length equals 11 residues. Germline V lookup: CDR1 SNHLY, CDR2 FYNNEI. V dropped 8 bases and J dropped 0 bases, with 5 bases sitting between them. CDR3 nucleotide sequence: TGTGCCAGCGATAGCTCCTACGAGCAGTACTTC. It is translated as CASDSSYEQYF.